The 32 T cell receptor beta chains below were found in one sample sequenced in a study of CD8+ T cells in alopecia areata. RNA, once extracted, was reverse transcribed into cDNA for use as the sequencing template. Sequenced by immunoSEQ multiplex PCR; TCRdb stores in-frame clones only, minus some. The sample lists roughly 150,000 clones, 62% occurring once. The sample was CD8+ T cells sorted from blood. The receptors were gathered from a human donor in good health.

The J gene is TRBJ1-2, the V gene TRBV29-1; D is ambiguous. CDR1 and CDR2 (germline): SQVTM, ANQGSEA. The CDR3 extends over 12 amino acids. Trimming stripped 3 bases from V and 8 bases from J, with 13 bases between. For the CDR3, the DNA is TGCAGCGTTGATGGCAGGCTGGAAGGCTACACCTTC. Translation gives CSVDGRLEGYTF.

The CDR3 loop is CASSYGVGSVNEQFF. The DNA for the CDR3 is TGTGCCAGCAGTTACGGAGTCGGGAGTGTCAATGAGCAGTTCTTC. This sequence joins TRBV28 and TRBJ2-1, with a possible D match to TRBD2 (6 bases). Germline V gene data show CDR1 as MDHEN and CDR2 as SYDVKM. The CDR3 runs 15 residues. Trimming took 4 bases from V and 6 from J, leaving 16 bases between them.

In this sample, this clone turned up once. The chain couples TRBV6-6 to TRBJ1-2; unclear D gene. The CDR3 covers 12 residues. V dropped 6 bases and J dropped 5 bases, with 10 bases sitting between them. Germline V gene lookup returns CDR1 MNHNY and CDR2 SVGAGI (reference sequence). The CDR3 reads CASSRRPYGYTF. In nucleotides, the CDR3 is TGTGCCAGCAGCCGCCGGCCATATGGCTACACCTTC.

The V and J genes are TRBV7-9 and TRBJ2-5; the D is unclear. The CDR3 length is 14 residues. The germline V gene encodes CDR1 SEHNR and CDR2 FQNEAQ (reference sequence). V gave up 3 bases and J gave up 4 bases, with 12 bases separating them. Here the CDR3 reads CASSFRNLGETQYF. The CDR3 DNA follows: TGTGCCAGCAGCTTCCGTAACCTAGGAGAGACCCAGTACTTC. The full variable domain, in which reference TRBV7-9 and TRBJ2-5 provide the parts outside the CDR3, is DTGVSQNPRHKITKRGQNVTFRCDPISEHNRLYWYRQTLGQGPEFLTYFQNEAQLEKSRLLSDRFSAERPKGSFSTLEIQRTEQGDSAMYLCASSFRNLGETQYFGPGTRLLVL.

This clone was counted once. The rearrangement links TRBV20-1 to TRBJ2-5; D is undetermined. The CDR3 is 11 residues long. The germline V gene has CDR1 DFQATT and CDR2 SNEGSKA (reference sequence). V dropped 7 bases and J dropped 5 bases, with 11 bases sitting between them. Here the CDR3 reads CSVPRTETQYF. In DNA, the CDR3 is TGCAGTGTTCCGAGGACGGAGACCCAGTACTTC.

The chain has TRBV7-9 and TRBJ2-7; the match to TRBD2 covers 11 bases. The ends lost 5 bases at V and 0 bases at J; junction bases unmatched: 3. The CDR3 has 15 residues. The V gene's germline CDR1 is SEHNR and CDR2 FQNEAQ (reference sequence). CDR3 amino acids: CASSAGTSGSYEQYF. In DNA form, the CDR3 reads TGTGCCAGCAGCGCCGGGACTAGCGGCTCCTACGAGCAGTACTTC.

As DNA, the CDR3 is TGCGCCAGCAGCCATGGACTAGCGGGACAACAAGAGACCCAGTACTTC. The encoded protein is CASSHGLAGQQETQYF. The chain uses TRBV5-1 and TRBJ2-5, with 12 bases lining up with TRBD2. The V gene end was trimmed by 4 bases and the J gene end by 2 bases; junction bases not matched to a gene: 6. This CDR3 comprises 16 residues. Germline values: CDR1 SGHRS, CDR2 YFSETQ.

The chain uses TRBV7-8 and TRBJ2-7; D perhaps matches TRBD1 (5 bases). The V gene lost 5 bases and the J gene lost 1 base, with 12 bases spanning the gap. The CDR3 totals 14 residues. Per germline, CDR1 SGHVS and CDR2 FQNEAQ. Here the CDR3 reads CASSTLTGSYEQYF. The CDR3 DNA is TGTGCCAGCAGCACTTTAACAGGTTCCTACGAGCAGTACTTC.

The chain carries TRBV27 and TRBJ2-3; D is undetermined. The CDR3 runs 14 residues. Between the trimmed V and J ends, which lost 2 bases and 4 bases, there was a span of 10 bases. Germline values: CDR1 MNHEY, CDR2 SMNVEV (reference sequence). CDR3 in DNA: TGTGCCAGCAGTTTAGATATACCACCAGATACGCAGTATTTT. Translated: CASSLDIPPDTQYF.

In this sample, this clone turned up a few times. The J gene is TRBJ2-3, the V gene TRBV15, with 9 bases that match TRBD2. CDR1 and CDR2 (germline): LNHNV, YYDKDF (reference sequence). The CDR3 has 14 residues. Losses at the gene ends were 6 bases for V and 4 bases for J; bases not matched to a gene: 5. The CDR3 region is CATRLAGDSDTQYF. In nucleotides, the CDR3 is TGTGCCACCAGGTTAGCGGGAGACTCAGATACGCAGTATTTT.

CDR3 amino acids: CSVARDSSPRAEQYF. In nucleotides, the CDR3 is TGCAGCGTTGCTCGGGACAGCTCACCTCGTGCTGAGCAGTACTTC. The chain links TRBV29-1 to TRBJ2-7; 7 bases align to TRBD1. Losses at the gene ends were 4 bases for V and 7 bases for J; bases not matched to a gene: 16. This CDR3 comprises 15 residues. Germline values: CDR1 SQVTM, CDR2 ANQGSEA.

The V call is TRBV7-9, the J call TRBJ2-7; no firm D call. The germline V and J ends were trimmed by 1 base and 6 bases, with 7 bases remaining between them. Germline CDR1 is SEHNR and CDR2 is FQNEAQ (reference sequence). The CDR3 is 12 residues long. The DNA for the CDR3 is TGTGCCAGCAGCTTAGGCCCGGCCGAGCAGTACTTC. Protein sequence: CASSLGPAEQYF.

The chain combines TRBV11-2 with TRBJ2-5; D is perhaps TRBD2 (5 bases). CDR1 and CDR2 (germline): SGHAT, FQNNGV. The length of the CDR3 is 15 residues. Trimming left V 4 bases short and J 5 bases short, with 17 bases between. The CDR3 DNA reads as TGTGCCAGCAGCTCAGGCGAGCGGTTAGGGGAGACCCAGTACTTC. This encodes CASSSGERLGETQYF.

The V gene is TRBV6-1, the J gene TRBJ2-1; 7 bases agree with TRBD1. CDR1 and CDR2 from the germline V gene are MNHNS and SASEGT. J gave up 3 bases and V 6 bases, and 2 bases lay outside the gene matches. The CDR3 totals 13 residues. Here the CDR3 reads CASSRDSYNEQFF. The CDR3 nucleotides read TGTGCCAGCAGCAGGGACAGCTACAATGAGCAGTTCTTC.

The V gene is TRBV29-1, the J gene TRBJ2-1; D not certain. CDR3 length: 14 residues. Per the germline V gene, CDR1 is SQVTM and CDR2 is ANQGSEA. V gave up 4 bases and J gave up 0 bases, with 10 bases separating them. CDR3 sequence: CSVGTESSYNEQFF. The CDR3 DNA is TGCAGCGTTGGGACGGAGAGCTCCTACAATGAGCAGTTCTTC.

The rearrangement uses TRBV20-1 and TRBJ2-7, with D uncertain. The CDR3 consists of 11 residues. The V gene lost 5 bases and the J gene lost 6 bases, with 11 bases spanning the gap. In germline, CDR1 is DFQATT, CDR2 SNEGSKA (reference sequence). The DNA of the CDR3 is TGCAGTGCTTATGGTCTTAGCGAGCAGTACTTC. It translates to CSAYGLSEQYF.

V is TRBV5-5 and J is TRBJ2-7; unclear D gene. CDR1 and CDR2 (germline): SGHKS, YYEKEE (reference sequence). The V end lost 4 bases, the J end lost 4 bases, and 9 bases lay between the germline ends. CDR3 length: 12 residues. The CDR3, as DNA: TGTGCCAGCAGCAGCATGGGATACGAGCAGTACTTC. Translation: CASSSMGYEQYF.

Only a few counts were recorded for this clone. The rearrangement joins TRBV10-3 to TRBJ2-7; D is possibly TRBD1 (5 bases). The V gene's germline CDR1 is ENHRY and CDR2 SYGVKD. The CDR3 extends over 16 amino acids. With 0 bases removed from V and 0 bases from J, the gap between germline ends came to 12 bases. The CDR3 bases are TGTGCCATCAGTGAGTCGAAAAGGGGCCGCTCCTACGAGCAGTACTTC. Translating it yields CAISESKRGRSYEQYF.

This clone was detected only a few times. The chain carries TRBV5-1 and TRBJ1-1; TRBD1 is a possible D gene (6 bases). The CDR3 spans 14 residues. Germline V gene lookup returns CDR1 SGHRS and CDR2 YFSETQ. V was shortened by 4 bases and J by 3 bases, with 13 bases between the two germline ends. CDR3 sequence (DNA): TGCGCCAGCAGCGCTGACAGGATGGACACTGAAGCTTTCTTT. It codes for CASSADRMDTEAFF.

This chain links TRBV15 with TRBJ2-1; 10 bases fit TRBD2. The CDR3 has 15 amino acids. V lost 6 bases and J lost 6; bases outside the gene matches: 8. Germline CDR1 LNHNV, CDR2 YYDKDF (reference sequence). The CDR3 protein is CATRIASGSGNEQFF. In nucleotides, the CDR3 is TGTGCCACCAGAATAGCTAGCGGGAGCGGCAATGAGCAGTTCTTC.

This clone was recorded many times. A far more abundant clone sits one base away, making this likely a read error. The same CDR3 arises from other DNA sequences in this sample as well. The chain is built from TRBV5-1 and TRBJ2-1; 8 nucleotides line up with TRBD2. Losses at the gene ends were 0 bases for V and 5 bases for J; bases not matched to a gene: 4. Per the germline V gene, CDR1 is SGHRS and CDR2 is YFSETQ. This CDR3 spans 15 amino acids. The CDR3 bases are TGCGCCAGCAGCTTGGGCGGGAGGCCTCACAATGAGCAGTTCTTC. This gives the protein CASSLGGRPHNEQFF.

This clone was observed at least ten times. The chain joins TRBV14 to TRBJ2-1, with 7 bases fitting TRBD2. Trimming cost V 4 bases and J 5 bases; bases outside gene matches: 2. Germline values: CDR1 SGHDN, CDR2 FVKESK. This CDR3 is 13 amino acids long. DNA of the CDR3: TGTGCCAGCAGCCGCGGGAGAAACAATGAGCAGTTCTTC. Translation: CASSRGRNNEQFF.

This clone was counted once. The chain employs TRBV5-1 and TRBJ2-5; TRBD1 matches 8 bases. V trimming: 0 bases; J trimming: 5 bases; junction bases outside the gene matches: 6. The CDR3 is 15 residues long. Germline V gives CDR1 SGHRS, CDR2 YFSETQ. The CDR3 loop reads CASSLGTGLRETQYF. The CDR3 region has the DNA TGCGCCAGCAGCTTGGGGACAGGGCTCCGGGAGACCCAGTACTTC.

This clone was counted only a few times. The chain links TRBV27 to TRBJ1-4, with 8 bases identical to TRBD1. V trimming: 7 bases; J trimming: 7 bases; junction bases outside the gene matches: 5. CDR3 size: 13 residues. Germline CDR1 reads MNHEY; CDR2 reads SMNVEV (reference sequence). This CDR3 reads CASTSGGLEKLFF. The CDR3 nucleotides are TGTGCCAGCACTTCAGGGGGCCTTGAAAAACTGTTTTTT. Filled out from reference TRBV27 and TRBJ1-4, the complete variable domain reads EAQVTQNPRYLITVTGKKLTVTCSQNMNHEYMSWYRQDPGLGLRQIYYSMNVEVTDKGDVPEGYKVSRKEKRNFPLILESPSPNQTSLYFCASTSGGLEKLFFGSGTQLSVL.

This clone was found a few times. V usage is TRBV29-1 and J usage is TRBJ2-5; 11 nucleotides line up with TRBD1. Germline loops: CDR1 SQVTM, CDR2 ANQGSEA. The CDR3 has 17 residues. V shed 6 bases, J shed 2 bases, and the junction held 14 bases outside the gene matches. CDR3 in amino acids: CSVNGRTGGALQETQYF. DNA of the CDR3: TGCAGCGTGAATGGACGGACAGGGGGCGCGTTACAAGAGACCCAGTACTTC. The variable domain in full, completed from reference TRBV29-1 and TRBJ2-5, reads SAVISQKPSRDICQRGTSLTIQCQVDSQVTMMFWYRQQPGQSLTLIATANQGSEATYESGFVIDKFPISRPNLTFSTLTVSNMSPEDSSIYLCSVNGRTGGALQETQYFGPGTRLLVL.

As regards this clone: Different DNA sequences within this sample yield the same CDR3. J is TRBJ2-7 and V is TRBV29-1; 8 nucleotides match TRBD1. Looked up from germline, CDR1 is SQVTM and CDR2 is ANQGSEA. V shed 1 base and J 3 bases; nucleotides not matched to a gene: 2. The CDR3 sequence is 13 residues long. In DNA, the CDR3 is TGCAGCGTTGAAGTTGGACAGGGCTACGAGCAGTACTTC. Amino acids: CSVEVGQGYEQYF.

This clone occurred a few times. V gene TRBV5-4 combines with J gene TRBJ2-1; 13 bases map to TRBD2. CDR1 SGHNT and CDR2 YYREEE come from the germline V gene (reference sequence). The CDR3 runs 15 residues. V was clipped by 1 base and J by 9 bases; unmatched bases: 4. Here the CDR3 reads CASSLSTSGRVEQFF. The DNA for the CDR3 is TGTGCCAGCAGCTTGAGCACTAGCGGGAGGGTTGAGCAGTTCTTC.

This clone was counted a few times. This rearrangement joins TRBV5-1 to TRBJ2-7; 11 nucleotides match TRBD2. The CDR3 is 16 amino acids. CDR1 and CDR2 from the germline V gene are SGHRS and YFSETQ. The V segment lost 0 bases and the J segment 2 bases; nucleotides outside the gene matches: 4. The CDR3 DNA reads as TGCGCCAGCAGCTTGGGACTAGCGGGAAGTCCCTACGAGCAGTACTTC. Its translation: CASSLGLAGSPYEQYF.

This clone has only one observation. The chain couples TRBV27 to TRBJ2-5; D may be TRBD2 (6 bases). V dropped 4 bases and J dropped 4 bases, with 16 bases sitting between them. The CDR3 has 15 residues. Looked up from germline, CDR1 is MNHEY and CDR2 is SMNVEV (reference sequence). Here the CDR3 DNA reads TGTGCCAGCAGTTCCACGGGTAGGGGAGGAGAGACCCAGTACTTC. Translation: CASSSTGRGGETQYF.

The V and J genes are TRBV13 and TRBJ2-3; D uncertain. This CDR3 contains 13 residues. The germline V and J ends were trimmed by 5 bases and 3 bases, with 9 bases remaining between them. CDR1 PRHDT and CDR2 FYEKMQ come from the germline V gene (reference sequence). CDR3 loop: CASSTWETDTQYF. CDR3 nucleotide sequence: TGTGCCAGCAGCACTTGGGAAACAGATACGCAGTATTTT.

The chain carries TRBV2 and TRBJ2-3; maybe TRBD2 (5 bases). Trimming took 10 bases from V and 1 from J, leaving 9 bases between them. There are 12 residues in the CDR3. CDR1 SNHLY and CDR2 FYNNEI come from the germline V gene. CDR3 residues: CAIHGGTDTQYF. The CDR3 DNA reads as TGTGCCATACACGGGGGCACAGATACGCAGTATTTT.

The CDR3 reads CAWSELIGTSSFYNEQFF. The CDR3 DNA reads TGTGCCTGGAGTGAGCTTATAGGGACTAGCTCTTTCTACAATGAGCAGTTCTTC. J is TRBJ2-1 and V is TRBV30, with TRBD2 identical over 9 bases. This CDR3 has 18 amino acids. Per germline, CDR1 GTSNPN and CDR2 SVGIG (reference sequence). V dropped 1 base and J dropped 3; count of bases not matched to a gene: 13.